This record looks at one TCR beta chain sequence and its context. Time point denoted: persistent/refractory GD, antithyroid drugs over 5 years with positive TRAb. The TCR library used RNA extracted from PBMCs. These data come from a study of regulatory T cells in long-lasting Graves disease. Library construction for TCR beta used iRepertoire HTBI primers and Arm-PCR of CDR3 regions. One entry per CDR3 protein, called by TCRdb with MiXCR from the multiplex PCR reads. This table holds about 470,000 distinct CDR3 sequences, roughly 20% found once. V was cut by 5 bases and J by 5 bases, with 12 bases left in between. Germline-derived CDR1 and CDR2 are SGHTA and FQGNSA. The CDR3 is 13 amino acids.

The clonotype was recovered from a female donor with Graves disease. The sequencing used peripheral blood mononuclear cells (PBMCs), collected when the disease was refractory, from a patient treated with antithyroid drugs. V usage is TRBV7-2 and J usage is TRBJ1-1, with D maybe TRBD1 (6 bases). The CDR3 sequence: CASSHKGGTEAFF. The CDR3 bases are TGTGCCAGCAGCCACAAGGGGGGAACTGAAGCTTTCTTT. Variable domain in full (rest from reference TRBV7-2 and TRBJ1-1): GAGVSQSPSNKVTEKGKDVELRCDPISGHTALYWYRQSLGQGLEFLIYFQGNSAPDKSGLPSDRFSAERTGGSVSTLTIQRTQQEDSAVYLCASSHKGGTEAFFGQGTRLTVV.